This paragraph reports one T cell receptor (beta chain). There are 18 residues in the CDR3. This entry belongs to a study of graft-versus-host responses after intestinal transplantation. About the research overall: Recipients got multivisceral, liver-intestinal, or isolated intestinal transplants.

Profiling relied on immunoSEQ multiplex PCR, and the TCRdb table lists in-frame clones only, not all of them. The sample records over 9,000 clones, 80% to 85% being singletons. The receptor was derived from a human patient who received an intestinal transplant, so some T cells may come from the graft donor. The rearrangement uses TRBV21-1 and TRBJ2-3; TRBD1, the D gene given by the table, was not confirmed from the DNA. TRBV21-1 constitutes a pseudogene. Here the sequenced sample was PBMCs, taken nearly 500 days after intestinal transplant. The CDR3 nucleotides are TGTGCCAGCAGCAAAACGCAGGGGGGCCATACTAGCACAGATACGCAGTATTTT. It yields the protein CASSKTQGGHTSTDTQYF.